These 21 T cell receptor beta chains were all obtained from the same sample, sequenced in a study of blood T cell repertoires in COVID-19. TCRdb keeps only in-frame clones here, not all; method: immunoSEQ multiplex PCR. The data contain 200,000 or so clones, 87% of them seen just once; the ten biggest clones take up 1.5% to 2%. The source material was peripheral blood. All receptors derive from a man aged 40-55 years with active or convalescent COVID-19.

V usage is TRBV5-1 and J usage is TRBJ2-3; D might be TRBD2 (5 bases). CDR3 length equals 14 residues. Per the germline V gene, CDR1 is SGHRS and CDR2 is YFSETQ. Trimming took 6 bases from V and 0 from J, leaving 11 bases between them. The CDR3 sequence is CASTRWTSTDTQYF. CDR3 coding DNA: TGCGCCAGCACCAGATGGACTAGCACAGATACGCAGTATTTT. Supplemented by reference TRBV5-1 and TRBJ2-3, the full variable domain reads KAGVTQTPRYLIKTRGQQVTLSCSPISGHRSVSWYQQTPGQGLQFLFEYFSETQRNKGNFPGRFSGRQFSNSRSEMNVSTLELGDSALYLCASTRWTSTDTQYFGPGTRLTVL.

The CDR3 nucleotides are TGTGCCAGCAGTTTGGGCAGGGGCACTGAAGCTTTCTTT. Translating it yields CASSLGRGTEAFF. The chain links TRBV27 to TRBJ1-1, with D maybe TRBD1 (6 bases). Trimming stripped 3 bases from V and 4 bases from J, with 9 bases between. Germline-derived CDR1 and CDR2 are MNHEY and SMNVEV (reference sequence). The CDR3 consists of 13 residues.

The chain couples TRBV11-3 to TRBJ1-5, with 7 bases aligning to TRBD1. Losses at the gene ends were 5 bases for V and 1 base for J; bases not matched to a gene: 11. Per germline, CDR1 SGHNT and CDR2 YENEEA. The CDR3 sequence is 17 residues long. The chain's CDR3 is CASSPLRQGVSNQPQHF. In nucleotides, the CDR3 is TGTGCCAGCAGCCCACTAAGACAGGGAGTGAGCAATCAGCCCCAGCATTTT.

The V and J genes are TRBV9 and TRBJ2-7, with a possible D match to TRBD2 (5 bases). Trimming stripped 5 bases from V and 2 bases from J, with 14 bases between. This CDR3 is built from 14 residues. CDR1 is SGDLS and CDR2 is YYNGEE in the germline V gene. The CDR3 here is CASSDLSGTYEQYF. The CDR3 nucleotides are TGTGCCAGCAGTGATCTATCGGGGACCTACGAGCAGTACTTC.

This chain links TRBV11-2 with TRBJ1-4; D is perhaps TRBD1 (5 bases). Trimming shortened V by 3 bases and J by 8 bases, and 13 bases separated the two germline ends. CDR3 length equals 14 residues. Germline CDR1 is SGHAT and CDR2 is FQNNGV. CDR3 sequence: CASSFPGVREKLFF. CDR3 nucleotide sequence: TGTGCCAGCAGCTTCCCGGGGGTTAGGGAAAAACTGTTTTTT.

CDR3 nucleotides: TGTGCCAGCAGTGCGTTTGTCGCAGAGACCCAGTACTTC. Its protein product is CASSAFVAETQYF. The chain carries TRBV27 and TRBJ2-5; D is undetermined. V shed 5 bases and J shed 4 bases, with 11 bases lying between them. CDR3 length: 13 amino acids. The V gene's germline CDR1 is MNHEY and CDR2 SMNVEV (reference sequence).

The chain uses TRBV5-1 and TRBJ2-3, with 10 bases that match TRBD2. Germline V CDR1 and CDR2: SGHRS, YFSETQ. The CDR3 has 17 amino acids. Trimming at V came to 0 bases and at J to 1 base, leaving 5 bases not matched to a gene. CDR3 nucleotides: TGCGCCAGCAGCTTGGCTCCCGGGACTAGCGGCACAGATACGCAGTATTTT. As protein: CASSLAPGTSGTDTQYF.

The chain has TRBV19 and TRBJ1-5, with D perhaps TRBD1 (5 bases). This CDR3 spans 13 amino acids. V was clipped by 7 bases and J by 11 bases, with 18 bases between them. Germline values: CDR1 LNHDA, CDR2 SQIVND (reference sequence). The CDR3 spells CASNQGPYSAQHF. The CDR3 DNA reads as TGTGCCAGTAATCAGGGTCCCTATTCCGCCCAGCATTTT.

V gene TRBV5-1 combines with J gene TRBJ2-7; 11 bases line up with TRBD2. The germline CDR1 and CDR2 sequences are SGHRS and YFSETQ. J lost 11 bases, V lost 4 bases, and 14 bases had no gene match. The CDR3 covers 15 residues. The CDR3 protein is CASSPQLAGVPAEYF. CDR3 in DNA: TGCGCCAGCAGCCCACAACTAGCGGGGGTTCCAGCGGAGTACTTC.

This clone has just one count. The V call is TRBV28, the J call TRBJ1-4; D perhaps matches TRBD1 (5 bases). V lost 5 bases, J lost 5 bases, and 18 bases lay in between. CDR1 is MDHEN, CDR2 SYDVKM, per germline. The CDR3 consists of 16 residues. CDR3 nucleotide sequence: TGTGCCAGCAGTATTCGGTCGGGGGTGCGAAATGAAAAACTGTTTTTT. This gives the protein CASSIRSGVRNEKLFF.

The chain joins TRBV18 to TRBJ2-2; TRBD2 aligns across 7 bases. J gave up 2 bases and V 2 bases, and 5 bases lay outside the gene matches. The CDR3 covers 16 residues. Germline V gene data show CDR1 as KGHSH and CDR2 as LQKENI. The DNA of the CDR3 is TGTGCCAGCTCACCAGCCAGCGGGATTAACACCGGGGAGCTGTTTTTT. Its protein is CASSPASGINTGELFF.

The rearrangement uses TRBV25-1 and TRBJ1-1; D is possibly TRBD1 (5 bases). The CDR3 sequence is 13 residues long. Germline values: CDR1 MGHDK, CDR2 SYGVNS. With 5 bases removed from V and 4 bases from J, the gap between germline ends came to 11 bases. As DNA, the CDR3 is TGTGCCAGCAGTCAGACCCAGGGCACTGAAGCTTTCTTT. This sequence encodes CASSQTQGTEAFF.

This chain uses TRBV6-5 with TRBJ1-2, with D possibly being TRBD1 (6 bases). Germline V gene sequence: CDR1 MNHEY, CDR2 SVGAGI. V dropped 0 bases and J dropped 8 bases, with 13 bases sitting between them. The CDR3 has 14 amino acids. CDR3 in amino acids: CASSYSTGFRGYTF. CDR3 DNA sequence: TGTGCCAGCAGTTACTCTACAGGGTTTCGGGGCTACACCTTC.

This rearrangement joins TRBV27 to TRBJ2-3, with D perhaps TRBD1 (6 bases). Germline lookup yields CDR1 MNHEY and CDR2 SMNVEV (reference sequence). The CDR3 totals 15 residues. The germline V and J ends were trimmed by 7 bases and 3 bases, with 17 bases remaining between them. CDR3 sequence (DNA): TGTGCCAGCATTATGGGACCAGGGGAAACAGATACGCAGTATTTT. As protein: CASIMGPGETDTQYF.

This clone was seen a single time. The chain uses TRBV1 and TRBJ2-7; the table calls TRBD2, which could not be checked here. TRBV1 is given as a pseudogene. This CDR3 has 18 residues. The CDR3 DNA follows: TGCACCAGCAGCCAAGAAATCGGTTCGCTTCCCGTACCCTACGAGCAGTACTTC. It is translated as CTSSQEIGSLPVPYEQYF.

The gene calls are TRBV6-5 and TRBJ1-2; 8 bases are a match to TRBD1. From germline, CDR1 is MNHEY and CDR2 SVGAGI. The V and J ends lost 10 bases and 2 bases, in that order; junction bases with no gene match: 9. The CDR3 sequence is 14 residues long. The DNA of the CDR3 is TGTGCCACCCGCGACAGGGGCCAAAACTATGGCTACACCTTC. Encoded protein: CATRDRGQNYGYTF.

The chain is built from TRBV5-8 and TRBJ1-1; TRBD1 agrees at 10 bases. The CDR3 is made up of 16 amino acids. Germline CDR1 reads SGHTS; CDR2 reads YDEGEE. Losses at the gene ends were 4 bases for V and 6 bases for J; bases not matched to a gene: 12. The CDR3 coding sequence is TGTGCCAGCAGCGCTCATTGGGGACAGGGGCCGGCTGAAGCTTTCTTT. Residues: CASSAHWGQGPAEAFF.

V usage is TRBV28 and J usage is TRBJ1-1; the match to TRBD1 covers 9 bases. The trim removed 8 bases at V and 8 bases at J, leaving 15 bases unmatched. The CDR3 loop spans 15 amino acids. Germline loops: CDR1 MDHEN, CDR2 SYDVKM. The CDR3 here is CASLSQLPGTGEAFF. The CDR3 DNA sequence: TGTGCCAGCTTATCCCAACTTCCCGGGACAGGGGAAGCTTTCTTT.

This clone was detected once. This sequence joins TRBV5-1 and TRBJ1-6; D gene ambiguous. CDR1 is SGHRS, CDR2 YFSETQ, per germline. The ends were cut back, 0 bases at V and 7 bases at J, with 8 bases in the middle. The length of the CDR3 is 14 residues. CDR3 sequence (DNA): TGCGCCAGCAGCTTGGATCACAGCAATTCACCCCTCCACTTT. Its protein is CASSLDHSNSPLHF.

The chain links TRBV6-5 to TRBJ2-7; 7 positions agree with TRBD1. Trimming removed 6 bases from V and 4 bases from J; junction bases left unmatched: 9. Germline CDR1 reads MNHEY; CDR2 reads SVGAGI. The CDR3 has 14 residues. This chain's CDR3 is CASSTGTAVYEQYF. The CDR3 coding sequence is TGTGCCAGCAGCACCGGGACAGCAGTTTACGAGCAGTACTTC.

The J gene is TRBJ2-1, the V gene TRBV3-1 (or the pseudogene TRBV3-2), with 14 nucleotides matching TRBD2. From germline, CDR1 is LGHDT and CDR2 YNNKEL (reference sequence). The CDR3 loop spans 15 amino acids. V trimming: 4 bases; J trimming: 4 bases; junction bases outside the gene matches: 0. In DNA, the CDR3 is TGTGCCAGCAGCCGGACTAGCGGGAGGTACAATGAGCAGTTCTTC. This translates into CASSRTSGRYNEQFF.